This record covers a single TCR beta chain. The antigen is not known. The length of the CDR3 is 16 residues. In germline, CDR1 is MNHEY, CDR2 SVGAGI. V was trimmed by 0 bases and J by 4 bases, leaving 16 bases between them. This sample was included in a study of cytotoxic CD8 clonotypes in ibrutinib-treated CLL. Study-level results: A difference in sampling times existed between sustained-remission and progressing patients. Treatment saw public clonotypes, which were uncommon, either contract or stay stable. Baseline clonality, higher than in age-matched healthy donors, tracked circulating CD8+ T-cell counts.

Sequencing was performed with immunoSEQ multiplex PCR; in TCRdb, only in-frame clones are kept and a portion is missing. The data show about 45,000 clones, over 60% seen once. The TCR originated in a human donor with chronic lymphocytic leukemia. The material sequenced was PBMCs, taken after 24 months of ibrutinib treatment. The rearrangement links TRBV6-5 to TRBJ2-7; tentative D call: TRBD2 (6 bases). CDR3 sequence (DNA): TGTGCCAGCAGTTACTCGAATAGCGGAAGACCATACGAGCAGTACTTC. This gives the protein CASSYSNSGRPYEQYF.